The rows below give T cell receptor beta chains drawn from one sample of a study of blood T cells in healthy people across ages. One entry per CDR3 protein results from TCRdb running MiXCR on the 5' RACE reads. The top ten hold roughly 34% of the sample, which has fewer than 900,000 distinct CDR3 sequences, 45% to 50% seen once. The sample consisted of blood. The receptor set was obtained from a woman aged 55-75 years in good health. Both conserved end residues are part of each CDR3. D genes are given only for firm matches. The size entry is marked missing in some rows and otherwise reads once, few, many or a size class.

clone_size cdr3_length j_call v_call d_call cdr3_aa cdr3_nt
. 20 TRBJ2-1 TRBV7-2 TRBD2 CASSLEWAGGFPSSYNEQFF TGTGCCAGCAGCTTAGAATGGGCGGGAGGCTTTCCAAGCTCCTACAATGAGCAGTTCTTC
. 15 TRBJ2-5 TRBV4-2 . CASSQESPLKETQYF TGTGCCAGCAGCCAAGAGAGCCCCTTAAAAGAGACCCAGTACTTC
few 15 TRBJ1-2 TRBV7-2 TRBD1 CASSLGAGGGYPYTF TGTGCCAGCAGCTTGGGGGCAGGGGGTGGCTATCCCTACACCTTC
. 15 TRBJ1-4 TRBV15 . CATSRATGLNEKLFF TGTGCCACCAGCAGAGCGACGGGGCTTAATGAAAAACTGTTTTTT
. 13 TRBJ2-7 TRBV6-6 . CASTGLGVYEQYF TGTGCCAGCACTGGACTGGGTGTCTACGAGCAGTACTTC
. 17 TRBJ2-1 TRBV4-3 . CASSQVSGLPQLDEQFF TGCGCCAGCAGCCAAGTCTCCGGACTTCCTCAATTGGATGAGCAGTTCTTC
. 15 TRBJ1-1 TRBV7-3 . CASSKLRDGGTEAFF TGCGCCAGCAGTAAGCTTAGGGACGGGGGCACTGAAGCTTTCTTT
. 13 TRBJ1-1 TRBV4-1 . CASSQDVTSEAFF TGCGCCAGCAGCCAAGATGTGACAAGTGAAGCTTTCTTT
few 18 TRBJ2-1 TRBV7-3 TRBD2 CASSLSPTSGRAYNEQFF TGTGCCAGCAGCTTAAGTCCGACTAGCGGGAGGGCCTACAATGAGCAGTTCTTC
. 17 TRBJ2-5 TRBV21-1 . CASSKKPTYADQETQYF TGTGCCAGCAGCAAAAAACCTACTTACGCGGATCAAGAGACCCAGTACTTC
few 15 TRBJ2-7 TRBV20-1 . CSARVPWRPSNEQYF TGCAGTGCTAGAGTTCCTTGGCGACCCTCCAACGAGCAGTACTTC
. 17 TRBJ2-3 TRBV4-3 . CASSQDRGQPLTDTQYF TGCGCCAGCAGCCAAGATCGAGGGCAGCCGCTCACAGATACGCAGTATTTT
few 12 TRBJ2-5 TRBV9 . CASSPRGSEQYF TGTGCCAGCAGCCCACGCGGATCGGAGCAGTACTTC
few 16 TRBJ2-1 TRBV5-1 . CASSFTGTHSYNEQFF TGCGCCAGCAGTTTTACCGGGACACACTCCTACAATGAGCAGTTCTTC
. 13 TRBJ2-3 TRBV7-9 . CASAVVTTDTQYF TGTGCCAGCGCCGTTGTGACCACAGATACGCAGTATTTT
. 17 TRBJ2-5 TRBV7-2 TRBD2 CASSLKGTSGAFVAQYF TGTGCCAGCAGCTTAAAGGGGACTAGCGGGGCCTTTGTGGCCCAGTACTTC
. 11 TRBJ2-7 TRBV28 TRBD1 CASSNRDRRYF TGTGCCAGCAGCAACCGGGACAGGCGGTACTTC
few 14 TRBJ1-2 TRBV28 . CASSFWAGMGGYTF TGTGCCAGCAGTTTCTGGGCAGGGATGGGTGGCTACACCTTC
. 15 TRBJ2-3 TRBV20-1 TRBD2 CSADPLAGGLNTQYF TGCAGTGCCGACCCTCTAGCGGGAGGTTTGAATACGCAGTATTTT
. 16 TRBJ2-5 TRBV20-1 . CSARDRGLGGVKTQYF TGCAGTGCTAGAGATAGAGGGTTGGGGGGCGTGAAGACCCAGTACTTC
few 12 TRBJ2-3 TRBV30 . CAWTPGADTQYF TGTGCCTGGACTCCGGGTGCAGATACGCAGTATTTT
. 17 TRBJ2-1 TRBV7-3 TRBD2 CASSLIGRTSGYNEQFF TGTGCCAGCAGCTTAATAGGGCGGACTAGCGGATACAATGAGCAGTTCTTC
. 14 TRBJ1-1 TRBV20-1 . CSARVTGLNTEAFF TGCAGTGCTAGAGTTACAGGCTTGAACACTGAAGCTTTCTTT
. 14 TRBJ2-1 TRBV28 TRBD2 CASSLSAGVNEQFF TGTGCCAGCAGTTTATCCGCGGGAGTTAATGAGCAGTTCTTC
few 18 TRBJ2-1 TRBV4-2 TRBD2 CASSQDLWRVAGDNEQFF TGTGCCAGCAGCCAAGATTTATGGAGGGTAGCGGGCGACAATGAGCAGTTCTTC
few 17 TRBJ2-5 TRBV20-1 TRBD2 CSARDLAGGRRRETQYF TGCAGTGCTAGAGACCTAGCGGGAGGGAGAAGGCGAGAGACCCAGTACTTC
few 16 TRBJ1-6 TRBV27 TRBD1 CASSLRTGTGGSPLHF TGTGCCAGCAGTTTACGAACCGGGACAGGGGGTTCACCCCTCCACTTT
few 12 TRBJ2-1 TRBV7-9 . CASSLGFNEQFF TGTGCCAGCAGCTTAGGCTTCAATGAGCAGTTCTTC
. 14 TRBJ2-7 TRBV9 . CASSPTGLGYEQYF TGTGCCAGCAGCCCGACAGGACTCGGCTACGAGCAGTACTTC
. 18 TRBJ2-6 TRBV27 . CASSLTGPRESGANVLTF TGTGCCAGCAGTTTAACGGGACCTAGGGAATCTGGGGCCAACGTCCTGACTTTC
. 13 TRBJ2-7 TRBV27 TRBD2 CASEGSGRFEQYF TGTGCCAGCGAGGGGAGCGGGAGGTTCGAGCAGTACTTC
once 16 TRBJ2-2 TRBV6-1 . CASSRRDKPATGELFF TGTGCCAGCAGTCGAAGGGACAAACCCGCCACCGGGGAGCTGTTTTTT
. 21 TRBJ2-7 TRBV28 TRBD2 CASQTWMDLGLAGGRSYEQYF TGTGCCAGCCAAACATGGATGGACCTTGGACTAGCGGGAGGTCGGAGCTACGAGCAGTACTTC
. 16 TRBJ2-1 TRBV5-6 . CASSLRRVRGGNEQFF TGTGCCAGCAGCTTGAGGCGAGTGAGGGGCGGGAATGAGCAGTTCTTC
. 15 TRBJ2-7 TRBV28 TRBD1 CASSYPGTASYEQYF TGTGCCAGCAGTTACCCCGGGACAGCCTCCTACGAGCAGTACTTC
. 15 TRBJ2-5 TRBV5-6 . CASSFILAYQETQYF TGTGCCAGCAGCTTTATACTCGCGTACCAAGAGACCCAGTACTTC
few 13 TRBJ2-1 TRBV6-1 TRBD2 CTSRLAGGDEQFF TGTACGTCTCGGCTAGCGGGAGGGGATGAGCAGTTCTTC
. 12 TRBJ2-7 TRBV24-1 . CATSDRLHEQYF TGTGCCACCAGTGATCGACTACATGAGCAGTACTTC
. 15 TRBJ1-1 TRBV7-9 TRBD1 CASSSGQGENTEAFF TGTGCCAGCAGCTCGGGACAGGGTGAGAACACTGAAGCTTTCTTT
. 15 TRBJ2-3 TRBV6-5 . CASSYVPRATDTQYF TGTGCTAGCAGTTACGTCCCCAGGGCCACAGATACGCAGTATTTT
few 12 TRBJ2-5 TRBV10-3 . CAISELSKTQYF TGTGCCATCAGTGAGCTTAGTAAGACCCAGTACTTC
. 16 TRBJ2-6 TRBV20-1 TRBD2 CSARLLAGVRANVLTF TGCAGTGCTAGATTGCTAGCGGGAGTACGGGCCAACGTCCTGACTTTC